Below, 5 T cell receptor beta chains from the same sample are listed, as sequenced in a study of response to subunit inactivated influenza vaccine. From the RT-PCR reads, TCRdb called clonotypes with MiXCR, one entry per CDR3 protein. The sample holds around 200,000 distinct CDR3 sequences, 9.5% to 15% seen once. The same specimen was also included in a second study, on T cells expressing NK-cell markers. That paper notes: With UMIs, 5'RACE template switching was used to make TCR beta cDNA.

The starting material was CD8+ T cells sorted from PBMCs, obtained 11 to 12 days after vaccination. Every receptor here comes from a man in his fifties who received an inactivated influenza vaccine.

In its sample, this clonotype was seen many times. The CDR3: CSARDMREGSEAFF. Here the CDR3 DNA reads TGCAGTGCTAGAGATATGAGGGAAGGGAGTGAAGCTTTCTTT. This chain connects TRBV20-1 to TRBJ1-1; D unclear. Germline V gene data show CDR1 as DFQATT and CDR2 as SNEGSKA (reference sequence). With 0 bases removed from V and 7 bases from J, the gap between germline ends came to 15 bases. The CDR3 has 14 amino acids.

This clonotype was found a few times. This sequence joins TRBV28 and TRBJ2-2, with D possibly TRBD1 on 6 matching bases. This CDR3 has 16 amino acids. V was pared by 3 bases and J by 4 bases, with 15 bases between. The germline gives CDR1 MDHEN, CDR2 SYDVKM. CDR3 in amino acids: CASSLVYGQLTGELFF. CDR3 nucleotides: TGTGCCAGCAGTTTGGTGTACGGACAGCTCACCGGGGAGCTGTTTTTT.

The sample holds many counts of this clonotype. V is TRBV5-1 and J is TRBJ1-1; D uncertain. The germline V gene has CDR1 SGHRS and CDR2 YFSETQ. CDR3 length equals 16 residues. V was pared by 1 base and J by 0 bases, with 13 bases between. The DNA for the CDR3 is TGCGCCAGCAGCTTGTTGGGAGTCACAATGAACACTGAAGCTTTCTTT. Its protein is CASSLLGVTMNTEAFF. The variable domain in full, completed from reference TRBV5-1 and TRBJ1-1, reads KAGVTQTPRYLIKTRGQQVTLSCSPISGHRSVSWYQQTPGQGLQFLFEYFSETQRNKGNFPGRFSGRQFSNSRSEMNVSTLELGDSALYLCASSLLGVTMNTEAFFGQGTRLTVV.

The chain joins TRBV28 to TRBJ1-5; D remains unclear. With 4 bases removed from V and 2 bases from J, the gap between germline ends came to 15 bases. CDR3 size: 16 residues. Per the germline V gene, CDR1 is MDHEN and CDR2 is SYDVKM. The CDR3 region is CASSSPLEVGNQPQHF. CDR3 DNA sequence: TGTGCCAGCAGTTCCCCCTTGGAGGTGGGCAATCAGCCCCAGCATTTT.

This clonotype was counted only a few times. V gene TRBV9 combines with J gene TRBJ2-1; 10 bases map to TRBD1. The CDR3 is 16 amino acids. Per the germline V gene, CDR1 is SGDLS and CDR2 is YYNGEE. The trim removed 4 bases at V and 3 bases at J, leaving 7 bases unmatched. The CDR3 bases are TGTGCCAGCAGCACGCGACAGGGGGCGAACTACAATGAGCAGTTCTTC. Encoded protein: CASSTRQGANYNEQFF.